Listed below are T cell receptor beta chains from one sample, sequenced in a study of blood T cell repertoires in COVID-19. TCRdb's table, derived via immunoSEQ multiplex PCR, lists solely in-frame clones and lacks some. The sample carries 18,000 or so clones, around 92% recorded once. What was sequenced was peripheral blood. These receptors were obtained from a human donor in a cohort sampled during active COVID-19. The CDR3 runs from the conserved cysteine through the conserved F or W. The D gene is left open where the match is weak. Rows give clone size only sometimes, using once, few, many, or a class for an expanded clone.

d_call j_call clone_size v_call cdr3_aa cdr3_nt
TRBD2 TRBJ2-1 . TRBV19 CASSIFLAGGGYNEQFF TGTGCCAGTAGTATCTTCCTAGCGGGAGGAGGTTACAATGAGCAGTTCTTC
. TRBJ2-1 . TRBV9 CASSAPRFSSSYNEQFF TGTGCCAGCAGCGCCCCCAGGTTCTCGAGCTCCTACAATGAGCAGTTCTTC
. TRBJ1-1 . TRBV6-5 CASSLTGWNTEAFF TGTGCCAGCAGTCTAACAGGGTGGAACACTGAAGCTTTCTTT
. TRBJ2-7 . TRBV18 CASSPRAGAYEQYF TGTGCCAGCTCACCTCGGGCGGGTGCCTACGAGCAGTACTTC
TRBD1 TRBJ1-1 . TRBV10-3 CAAHPGQGAPRTEAFF TGTGCCGCGCATCCGGGACAGGGGGCCCCCAGGACTGAAGCTTTCTTT
. TRBJ2-5 . TRBV20-1 CMATLGETQYF TGCATGGCTACCCTCGGGGAGACCCAGTACTTC
. TRBJ1-1 . TRBV12-3/TRBV12-4 CASTFITEAFF TGTGCCAGCACCTTTATCACTGAAGCTTTCTTT
. TRBJ2-7 . TRBV3-1/TRBV3-2 CASTPGWGYYEQYF TGTGCCAGCACCCCCGGCTGGGGCTACTACGAGCAGTACTTC
TRBD1 TRBJ2-5 . TRBV9 CASSVGTGKETQYF TGTGCCAGCAGCGTAGGGACAGGAAAAGAGACCCAGTACTTC
. TRBJ1-1 . TRBV5-6 CASSKLDRLNTEAFF TGTGCCAGCAGCAAATTAGACAGGTTGAACACTGAAGCTTTCTTT
. TRBJ2-7 . TRBV11-1 CASSLLGTSYEQYF TGTGCCAGCAGCCTATTGGGGACTTCTTACGAGCAGTACTTC
TRBD1 TRBJ1-1 . TRBV18 CASSPQGANTEAFF TGTGCCAGCTCACCACAGGGGGCGAACACTGAAGCTTTCTTT
. TRBJ2-3 . TRBV7-9 CASSLARGGTDTQYF TGTGCCAGCAGCTTAGCCCGCGGAGGCACAGATACGCAGTATTTT
. TRBJ1-4 once TRBV30 CACPPGGMAANEKLFF TGTGCCTGTCCCCCCGGGGGTATGGCAGCTAATGAAAAACTGTTTTTT
. TRBJ1-2 . TRBV5-1 CASSWRAGKGYTF TGCGCCAGCAGCTGGAGGGCTGGGAAAGGCTACACCTTC
. TRBJ1-6 medium-sized TRBV7-9 CASSFQDWTGVGSPLHF TGTGCCAGCAGCTTCCAGGATTGGACGGGAGTGGGTTCACCCCTCCACTTT
TRBD1 TRBJ2-1 . TRBV6-4 CASSPQQGIGNEQFF TGTGCCAGCAGCCCGCAACAGGGGATAGGCAATGAGCAGTTCTTC
. TRBJ2-1 . TRBV6-1 CASSEVSVSYNEQFF TGTGCCAGCAGTGAAGTGTCGGTTTCCTACAATGAGCAGTTCTTC
. TRBJ1-2 once TRBV30 CAWSEVAVGYTF TGTGCCTGGAGTGAAGTAGCGGTCGGCTACACCTTC
. TRBJ2-3 . TRBV18 CASSRTSEGNPQRTDTQYF TGTGCCAGCTCACGCACGTCGGAGGGGAATCCTCAACGCACAGATACGCAGTATTTT
. TRBJ1-2 . TRBV7-2 CASSSRQSENGYTF TGTGCCAGCAGCTCCAGACAGAGCGAGAATGGCTACACCTTC
. TRBJ2-1 . TRBV4-3 CASSQDLLELSSYNEQFF TGCGCCAGCAGCCAAGATCTGCTAGAGTTAAGCTCCTACAATGAGCAGTTCTTC
TRBD2 TRBJ2-1 . TRBV5-4 CASSLVGLAYNEQFF TGTGCCAGCAGCTTGGTGGGACTAGCCTACAATGAGCAGTTCTTC
. TRBJ2-7 . TRBV6-5 CASRSRPTLTYEQYF TGTGCCAGCAGGTCTAGACCTACACTTACCTACGAGCAGTACTTC
. TRBJ1-2 . TRBV22-1 CPGSQNGKEKTYGYTF TGTCCTGGGAGTCAAAACGGAAAGGAGAAAACCTATGGCTACACCTTC
. TRBJ1-5 once TRBV6-1 CASSQVGGGGNQPQHF TGTGCCAGCAGTCAAGTGGGAGGGGGGGGCAATCAGCCCCAGCATTTT